This TCR beta chain was recorded in a study of T cells after yellow fever vaccination. One entry per CDR3 protein results from TCRdb running MiXCR on the 5' RACE reads. The data show about 310,000 distinct CDR3 sequences, approximately 3.9% seen once. Germline V gene data show CDR1 as MNHEY and CDR2 as SVGAGI. The CDR3 spans 13 residues. The ends were cut back, 4 bases at V and 1 base at J, with 7 bases in the middle. This clonotype was detected ten times or more. The source material was PBMCs, sampled on the day of the yellow fever booster vaccination. The receptor was derived from a man aged 18 to 35 who received the YFV17D yellow fever vaccine. The V and J genes are TRBV6-5 and TRBJ1-1; no clear D. The CDR3 nucleotides are TGTGCCAGCAGTTCTCTAGAGAACACTGAAGCTTTCTTT. Protein sequence: CASSSLENTEAFF.